The 25 T cell receptor beta chains below come from one sample, sequenced in a study of regulatory T cells in long-lasting Graves disease (dated by TCRdb to about 2021). This specimen's time point label, interpreted: newly diagnosed GD, antithyroid drugs for less than 3 months. For both TCR sequencing and RNA sequencing, RNA was extracted from PBMCs using TRIzol. The method was multiplex PCR. The sample was run on an Illumina HiSeq 4000. CDR3 regions were amplified by Arm-PCR with iRepertoire HTBI primers to construct TCR beta libraries. TCRdb reprocessed the public reads (quality trimming at Q25 with fastp, clone calling with MiXCR) and kept in-frame beta chains. Entries that share a CDR3 protein sequence are merged under the most common genes and DNA. The sample table holds approximately 400,000 distinct CDR3 sequences, of which 15% were seen once. The ten most abundant clones make up approximately 15% of the sample.

The sample was also linked to a second study, of T cells in Graves' hyperthyroidism and ophthalmopathy.

The sequencing here drew on peripheral blood mononuclear cells (PBMCs), taken at new diagnosis, from a patient treated with antithyroid drugs. These TCRs come from a woman in her twenties or thirties with Graves disease. Donor details come from another sample of the same person, matched by shared clones.

The J gene is TRBJ1-4, the V gene TRBV20-1; D might be TRBD1 (6 bases). The CDR3 has 14 residues. Germline V gene lookup returns CDR1 DFQATT and CDR2 SNEGSKA (reference sequence). The V end was cut by 4 bases, the J end by 0 bases, with 9 bases between. The CDR3 spells CSATRTATNEKLFF. CDR3 coding DNA: TGCAGTGCTACCCGGACAGCAACTAATGAAAAACTGTTTTTT.

This clonotype was observed a handful of times. The chain combines TRBV6-5 with TRBJ2-5; 10 nucleotides match TRBD2. Germline V gene lookup returns CDR1 MNHEY and CDR2 SVGAGI. The V segment lost 0 bases and the J segment 5 bases; nucleotides outside the gene matches: 6. This CDR3 is built from 16 residues. The DNA of the CDR3 is TGTGCCAGCAGTTACTCACCGCTAGCGGGAGTGGAGACCCAGTACTTC. This codes for CASSYSPLAGVETQYF.

This clonotype turned up a few times. This chain uses TRBV29-1 with TRBJ2-1; D is undetermined. Trimming took off 3 bases at V and 5 bases at J, with 14 bases between the two ends. The CDR3 is 14 amino acids. Germline CDR1 SQVTM, CDR2 ANQGSEA. This chain's CDR3 is CSVDTRPTNNEQFF. The CDR3, as DNA: TGCAGCGTTGATACGCGACCAACTAACAATGAGCAGTTCTTC.

This clonotype was seen a handful of times. The chain employs TRBV19 and TRBJ2-7; no reliable D call. Trimming removed 3 bases from V and 0 bases from J, with 9 bases in between. The CDR3 totals 14 residues. Looked up from germline, CDR1 is LNHDA and CDR2 is SQIVND (reference sequence). Here the CDR3 reads CASSISRASYEQYF. CDR3 bases: TGTGCCAGTAGTATTTCTCGGGCCTCCTACGAGCAGTACTTC.

The J gene is TRBJ1-2, the V gene TRBV9; D possibly corresponds to TRBD1 (5 bases). Looked up from germline, CDR1 is SGDLS and CDR2 is YYNGEE. V gave up 7 bases and J gave up 2 bases, with 9 bases separating them. The CDR3 covers 12 residues. In DNA form, the CDR3 reads TGTGCCAGCGGTGGGGGAAACTATGGCTACACCTTC. As protein: CASGGGNYGYTF.

This clonotype was picked up a small number of times. The chain links TRBV12-5 to TRBJ1-2, with D unresolved. The CDR3 totals 15 residues. V lost 0 bases to trimming and J lost 2 bases, with 10 bases between them. Germline assignment: CDR1 LGHNT and CDR2 FRNRAP. The CDR3 spells CASGLVWTENYGYTF. In DNA form, the CDR3 reads TGTGCTAGTGGTTTGGTCTGGACGGAGAACTATGGCTACACCTTC.

This clonotype showed up many times. V is TRBV20-1 and J is TRBJ1-5; TRBD1 agrees at 10 bases. J lost 2 bases, V lost 3 bases, and 4 bases had no gene match. Germline V gene lookup returns CDR1 DFQATT and CDR2 SNEGSKA (reference sequence). The CDR3 runs 15 residues. In DNA form, the CDR3 reads TGCAGTGCTAGGACAGGGGGCGCGGGCAATCAGCCCCAGCATTTT. This encodes CSARTGGAGNQPQHF.

This clonotype was counted between two and nine times. The chain employs TRBV7-9 and TRBJ1-5; D is uncertain. Trimming took off 4 bases at V and 7 bases at J, with 11 bases between the two ends. Germline CDR1 and CDR2: SEHNR and FQNEAQ (reference sequence). CDR3 length: 13 amino acids. The CDR3 DNA reads as TGTGCCAGCAGCTCCGGGGTTCGGCAGCCCCAGCATTTT. It specifies CASSSGVRQPQHF.

This clonotype has a count of ten or more. The V gene is TRBV11-2, the J gene TRBJ2-1; tentatively, D is TRBD1 (6 bases). Germline values: CDR1 SGHAT, CDR2 FQNNGV. The CDR3 spans 13 residues. Deletions cut 3 bases from V and 7 bases from J, with 10 bases between. CDR3 amino acids: CASSFEQGNEQFF. The CDR3 bases are TGTGCCAGCAGCTTCGAACAGGGTAATGAGCAGTTCTTC.

This clonotype showed up just a few times. This chain links TRBV6-1 with TRBJ2-3; D gene unclear. The length of the CDR3 is 16 residues. The germline gives CDR1 MNHNS, CDR2 SASEGT. The CDR3 sequence is CAHKGPDGTTTDTQYF. DNA for the CDR3: TGTGCTCACAAAGGTCCCGATGGTACTACCACAGATACGCAGTATTTT.

This clonotype was seen many times. V is TRBV14 and J is TRBJ1-4; D is unresolved. This CDR3 has 17 amino acids. V gave up 0 bases and J gave up 8 bases, with 19 bases separating them. Germline V CDR1 and CDR2: SGHDN, FVKESK. CDR3 in amino acids: CASSQEDVRRPGEKLFF. The CDR3 DNA sequence: TGTGCCAGCAGCCAAGAAGACGTGCGCCGCCCTGGGGAAAAACTGTTTTTT.

This clonotype has ten or more counts. J is TRBJ2-3 and V is TRBV7-2, with no clear D. The V end lost 5 bases, the J end lost 6 bases, and 12 bases lay between the germline ends. This CDR3 has 13 residues. CDR1 and CDR2 (germline): SGHTA, FQGNSA. The CDR3 DNA reads TGTGCCAGCAGCCCCGGACCCATCGATACGCAGTATTTT. Residues: CASSPGPIDTQYF.

The chain is built from TRBV5-1 and TRBJ2-5; TRBD2 agrees at 13 bases. The V gene end was trimmed by 8 bases and the J gene end by 1 base; junction bases not matched to a gene: 8. The CDR3 runs 16 residues. Germline V lookup: CDR1 SGHRS, CDR2 YFSETQ. CDR3: CASFLGLAGPQETQYF. CDR3 DNA: TGCGCCAGTTTCCTGGGACTAGCGGGGCCCCAAGAGACCCAGTACTTC.

This clonotype was observed many times. The V call is TRBV13, the J call TRBJ2-3; D call uncertain. The CDR3 extends over 16 amino acids. Trimming shortened V by 4 bases and J by 6 bases, and 20 bases separated the two germline ends. The germline gives CDR1 PRHDT, CDR2 FYEKMQ (reference sequence). CDR3 loop: CASSSAGLSQPDTQYF. For the CDR3, the DNA is TGTGCCAGCAGCTCCGCTGGGCTGTCACAACCCGATACGCAGTATTTT.

This chain uses TRBV13 with TRBJ2-1; D might be TRBD1 (5 bases). The germline gives CDR1 PRHDT, CDR2 FYEKMQ (reference sequence). V gave up 5 bases and J gave up 4 bases, with 21 bases separating them. The CDR3 extends over 17 amino acids. The DNA of the CDR3 is TGTGCCAGCAGCCCCCCCCGCAGGGCCCTTTTTTACAATGAGCAGTTCTTC. It yields the protein CASSPPRRALFYNEQFF. Supplemented by reference TRBV13 and TRBJ2-1, the full variable domain reads AAGVIQSPRHLIKEKRETATLKCYPIPRHDTVYWYQQGPGQDPQFLISFYEKMQSDKGSIPDRFSAQQFSDYHSELNMSSLELGDSALYFCASSPPRRALFYNEQFFGPGTRLTVL.

This rearrangement joins TRBV6-1 to TRBJ1-1; maybe TRBD1 (5 bases). The germline V gene has CDR1 MNHNS and CDR2 SASEGT. V lost 7 bases to trimming and J lost 11 bases, with 23 bases between them. The CDR3 contains 14 residues. This chain's CDR3 is CASIERYGDREAFF. The CDR3 region has the DNA TGTGCCAGCATCGAAAGATATGGGGACCGAGAGGCTTTCTTT.

This clonotype was detected a few times. The gene calls are TRBV11-2 and TRBJ2-7; 10 nucleotides align to TRBD2. V trimming: 4 bases; J trimming: 2 bases; junction bases outside the gene matches: 14. CDR3 length: 18 amino acids. Germline V lookup: CDR1 SGHAT, CDR2 FQNNGV. The CDR3 sequence: CASSSFGSLAGGTYEQYF. The CDR3 region has the DNA TGTGCCAGCAGCTCGTTTGGTTCGTTAGCGGGAGGAACCTACGAGCAGTACTTC.

The chain links TRBV20-1 to TRBJ2-7, with D perhaps TRBD2 (6 bases). From germline, CDR1 is DFQATT and CDR2 SNEGSKA (reference sequence). CDR3 size: 13 residues. CDR3 coding DNA: TGCAGCGTTGAGGTTGGAGGGACCACCGCGGAGTACTTC. Its translation is CSVEVGGTTAEYF.

The chain employs TRBV12-3 or TRBV12-4 and TRBJ2-3, with 12 positions matching TRBD2. This CDR3 has 16 residues. V lost 7 bases, J lost 1 base, and 6 bases stayed unmatched. The CDR3 here is CASIPTSGGGTDTQYF. The CDR3 region has the DNA TGTGCCAGCATCCCGACTAGCGGGGGAGGCACAGATACGCAGTATTTT.

In the case of this clonotype: The junction differs from germline at one of its ends, possibly a read error. J is TRBJ2-5 and V is TRBV5-6; perhaps TRBD2 as D (6 bases). Germline CDR1 SGHDT, CDR2 YYEEEE. There are 15 residues in the CDR3. CDR3 sequence reads: CASGFPPSAQETQYF. CDR3 nucleotides: TGTGCCAGCGGCTTTCCCCCTAGCGCCCAAGAGACCCAGTACTTC.

This clonotype was found a few times. The V call is TRBV19, the J call TRBJ1-5; the match to TRBD1 covers 10 bases. Germline CDR1 LNHDA, CDR2 SQIVND (reference sequence). The ends lost 5 bases at V and 3 bases at J; junction bases unmatched: 7. The CDR3 has 16 amino acids. The CDR3 reads CASSPGDRGNNQPQHF. The CDR3 bases are TGTGCCAGTAGTCCGGGGGACAGGGGCAACAATCAGCCCCAGCATTTT. The variable domain in full, with the rest retrieved from reference TRBV19 and TRBJ1-5, is DGGITQSPKYLFRKEGQNVTLSCEQNLNHDAMYWYRQDPGQGLRLIYYSQIVNDFQKGDIAEGYSVSREKKESFPLTVTSAQKNPTAFYLCASSPGDRGNNQPQHFGDGTRLSIL.

This clonotype showed up just a few times. The V gene is TRBV15, the J gene TRBJ2-7; D is undetermined. Between the trimmed V and J ends, which lost 0 bases and 0 bases, there was a span of 9 bases. In germline, CDR1 is LNHNV, CDR2 YYDKDF (reference sequence). The CDR3 sequence is 15 residues long. The CDR3 DNA reads as TGTGCCACCAGCAGAGAGGTCCAGAACTCCTACGAGCAGTACTTC. Its translation is CATSREVQNSYEQYF.

This clonotype was detected ten times or more. The chain couples TRBV15 to TRBJ2-2; weak D call: TRBD2 (6 bases). The CDR3 covers 18 residues. Per germline, CDR1 LNHNV and CDR2 YYDKDF (reference sequence). V lost 0 bases and J 1 base, leaving 15 bases between the germline ends. CDR3 DNA sequence: TGTGCCACCAGCAGAGATCAGGACGGGAGTGGGAACACCGGGGAGCTGTTTTTT. Translation gives CATSRDQDGSGNTGELFF.

This clonotype was picked up many times. The chain recombines TRBV3-1 with TRBJ2-1, with D unclear. Germline V gives CDR1 LGHDT, CDR2 YNNKEL (reference sequence). CDR3 length: 15 amino acids. Trimming pared 1 base from V and 2 bases from J, leaving 9 bases between. The CDR3 region is CASSQAVGTYNEQFF. CDR3 nucleotide sequence: TGTGCCAGCAGCCAAGCGGTGGGAACCTACAATGAGCAGTTCTTC.

The table lists this clonotype with many counts. The junction shows a germline mismatch at one end, possibly a read error. V is TRBV4-1 and J is TRBJ2-7, with 8 bases aligning to TRBD1. Germline V lookup: CDR1 MGHRA, CDR2 YSYEKL. The CDR3 totals 20 residues. The CDR3 spells CASSQARTRLNGQGAYEQYF. The DNA of the CDR3 is TGCGCCAGCAGCCAAGCCCGAACCAGATTGAACGGGCAGGGGGCCTACGAGCAGTACTTT.